This T cell receptor (beta chain) is drawn from a study of metastatic and nonmetastatic thyroid tumors. Using MiXCR, TCRdb reanalyzed the PCR reads. This table holds under 95,000 clones, 8% to 9.5% found once. This clone has ten or more counts. There were no patients who had received any treatment before thyroid surgery. The sequence came from a female donor with papillary thyroid cancer or a benign thyroid nodule (not recorded which). Some clones in this sample may be carry-over from other donors' samples. Sequencing was performed on blood.

The CDR3 DNA reads as TGTGCCAGTTCACTAGCGGGGAATGGTGAGCAGTTCTTC. This sequence encodes CASSLAGNGEQFF. The chain recombines TRBV27 with TRBJ2-1; 10 nucleotides match TRBD2. This CDR3 is 13 amino acids long. Per germline, CDR1 MNHEY and CDR2 SMNVEV (reference sequence). The V and J ends lost 9 bases and 9 bases, in that order; junction bases with no gene match: 8.